Listed below are T cell receptor beta chains from one sample, sequenced in a study of blood T cell repertoires in COVID-19. The repertoire was sequenced with immunoSEQ multiplex PCR; TCRdb's copy has only in-frame clones and lacks some. The table includes 150,000 to 200,000 clones, about 84% detected once. The specimen was peripheral blood. These receptors all come from a woman aged 30 to 39 with acute or convalescent COVID-19. Each CDR3 is given with its conserved first and last residue. A D gene is named only where the DNA matches it firmly. Only part of the rows carry a size: once, few, many, or a class if the clone is expanded.

d_call	v_call	j_call	clone_size	cdr3_nt	cdr3_aa
-	TRBV27	TRBJ2-1	-	TGTGCCAGCAGTTTAACGGACGGGAACAATGAGCAGTTCTTC	CASSLTDGNNEQFF
-	TRBV11-2	TRBJ2-7	-	TGTGCCAGCAGCTTAGCGCTCGGGGTCTCCTACGAGCAGTACTTC	CASSLALGVSYEQYF
-	TRBV19	TRBJ1-5	-	TGTGCCAGTAGTCCCCGAACAGGGACGGTCCTTAGCAATCAGCCCCAGCATTTT	CASSPRTGTVLSNQPQHF
TRBD1	TRBV5-1	TRBJ2-3	-	TGCGCCAGCACTTGGCGACCCGGGACAGGGGCAGATACGCAGTATTTT	CASTWRPGTGADTQYF
-	TRBV13	TRBJ1-6	-	TGTGCCAGCAGCTTAGGTATAAGGACTTTTTCACCCCTCCACTTT	CASSLGIRTFSPLHF
TRBD2	TRBV28	TRBJ2-3	-	TGTGCCAGCAGTTCCCTAGCGGGAGGGCGAGATACGCAGTATTTT	CASSSLAGGRDTQYF
-	TRBV7-2	TRBJ1-2	-	TGTGCCAGCAGCTTAGTGGCAGGGCTTACGGCTAACTATGGCTACACCTTC	CASSLVAGLTANYGYTF
TRBD1	TRBV5-4	TRBJ1-2	-	TGTGCCAGCAGCCCTCGGGACAGGGGGGACTATGGCTACACCTTC	CASSPRDRGDYGYTF
-	TRBV2	TRBJ1-3	-	TGTGCCAGCAGTAGGTACAGGACAGTAGGAAACACCATATATTTT	CASSRYRTVGNTIYF
TRBD1	TRBV7-9	TRBJ1-1	-	TGTGCCAGCAGCCTGGACAGGGCTGGAGCTTTCTTT	CASSLDRAGAFF
-	TRBV30	TRBJ1-1	-	TGTGCCTGGAGCGAGATTAGGAACACTGAAGCTTTCTTT	CAWSEIRNTEAFF
-	TRBV5-6	TRBJ1-5	-	TGTGCCAGCAGCTTGGGAACGGAGAGCAATCAGCCCCAGCATTTT	CASSLGTESNQPQHF
TRBD2	TRBV7-8	TRBJ2-3	few	TGTGCCAGCAGCTCCCGGACTAGCGGGGCGATCACAGATACGCAGTATTTT	CASSSRTSGAITDTQYF
TRBD1	TRBV10-3	TRBJ1-2	-	TGTGCCATCAGTGAGCCGCAAGGACAGGGTGGCTATGGCTACACCTTC	CAISEPQGQGGYGYTF
TRBD1	TRBV28	TRBJ1-2	-	TGTGCCAGCAGTTTAAGTGGGACAGGGACCGCTAACTATGGCTACACCTTC	CASSLSGTGTANYGYTF
-	TRBV11-2	TRBJ2-3	-	TGTGCCAGCAGCTTAGATAGGGGTCCGACAGATACGCAGTATTTT	CASSLDRGPTDTQYF
-	TRBV11-2	TRBJ2-7	-	TGTGCCAGCAGCTTAAATCTCCACGAGCAGTACTTC	CASSLNLHEQYF
TRBD2	TRBV2	TRBJ2-1	-	TGTGCCAGCAGTGGGGATAGCGGGACGAACAATGAGCAGTTCTTC	CASSGDSGTNNEQFF
TRBD1	TRBV10-3	TRBJ1-2	-	TGTGCCAGTGGGGACAGGGGGGCTGGCTACACCTTC	CASGDRGAGYTF
TRBD2	TRBV5-1	TRBJ2-7	-	TGCGCCAGCAGCCCAACAGCCAGCGGGACTTCCTACGAGCAGTACTTC	CASSPTASGTSYEQYF
-	TRBV2	TRBJ1-5	few	TGTGCCAGCAGCCCAGACAGCCGCAATCAGCCCCAGCATTTT	CASSPDSRNQPQHF
-	TRBV3-1/TRBV3-2	TRBJ2-7	once	TGTGCCAGCAGCCCGGGAAGCGGGCTTTCCTACGAGCAGTACTTC	CASSPGSGLSYEQYF
TRBD1	TRBV30	TRBJ1-1	-	TGTGCCTGGGTTGGACAGGGGCGCACTGAAGCTTTCTTT	CAWVGQGRTEAFF
-	TRBV7-8	TRBJ2-1	-	TGTGCCAGCAGCTTTCCCCAGTCTTCGTCGGTTCGGACTTTTGAGCAGTTCTTC	CASSFPQSSSVRTFEQFF
TRBD1	TRBV7-8	TRBJ2-7	-	TGTGCCAGCAGCTTAGGGGACAGGGGCTACGAGCAGTACTTC	CASSLGDRGYEQYF
-	TRBV2	TRBJ1-1	-	TGTGCCAGCAGTGAAGGGTCGGGTTGTTTCTTT	CASSEGSGCFF
-	TRBV11-2	TRBJ2-3	-	TGTGCCAGCAGCTTAGTATGGGGGCAGGAAGATACGCAGTATTTT	CASSLVWGQEDTQYF
TRBD2	TRBV4-2	TRBJ2-2	-	TGTGCCAGCAGCCAACACCTAGCGGGAGGGACCGGGGAGCTGTTTTTT	CASSQHLAGGTGELFF
-	TRBV6-5	TRBJ1-1	-	TGTGCCAGCAGCGGACAGTTCTTGAACACTGAAGCTTTCTTT	CASSGQFLNTEAFF
TRBD1	TRBV5-1	TRBJ1-1	-	TGCGCCAGCAGCTTGCGAGATACAGACAGGGAAGGCGAAAACACTGAAGCTTTCTTT	CASSLRDTDREGENTEAFF
TRBD1	TRBV5-1	TRBJ2-1	-	TGCGCCAGCAGCCGAGGTTTGGGACAGGGGAAGTTCAATGAGCAGTTCTTC	CASSRGLGQGKFNEQFF
TRBD1	TRBV12-3/TRBV12-4	TRBJ1-2	-	TGTGCCAGCAGTTTCCGACAGGGCGGCTACACCTTC	CASSFRQGGYTF
-	TRBV29-1	TRBJ1-1	many	TGCAGCGTTGACAGGGACACTGAAGCTTTCTTT	CSVDRDTEAFF
-	TRBV24-1	TRBJ2-5	few	TGTGCCACCAGTGATTTCCAGGGGATTCGAAAAGAGACCCAGTACTTC	CATSDFQGIRKETQYF
-	TRBV6-1	TRBJ1-3	-	TGTGCCAGCAGTGAATCCAGGGGAAACACCATATATTTT	CASSESRGNTIYF
TRBD1	TRBV27	TRBJ1-2	few	TGTGCCAGCAGTTCTGGGACAGGGTCTAACTATGGCTACACCTTC	CASSSGTGSNYGYTF
TRBD1	TRBV2	TRBJ1-1	-	TGTGCCAGCAGTGATTTGGGACAGGGGAACACTGAAGCTTTCTTT	CASSDLGQGNTEAFF
-	TRBV5-4	TRBJ1-1	-	TGTGCCAGCAGCTCAACTCTCTTGAACACTGAAGCTTTCTTT	CASSSTLLNTEAFF
-	TRBV7-2	TRBJ2-7	-	TGTGCCAGCAGCTTAGGGGGCCTGGAGCAGTACTTC	CASSLGGLEQYF
TRBD1	TRBV5-4	TRBJ1-5	few	TGTGCCAGCAGCGCGGAACCACAGGGGAATCAGCCCCAGCATTTT	CASSAEPQGNQPQHF
TRBD1	TRBV6-2/TRBV6-3	TRBJ2-1	-	TGTGCCAGCAGTTCCCCCCGCGACAGGGGTTACAATGAGCAGTTCTTC	CASSSPRDRGYNEQFF
TRBD1	TRBV4-2	TRBJ2-1	-	TGTGCCAGCAGCAGTATAGGGGCAGGGGGCCTCCACAATGAGCAGTTCTTC	CASSSIGAGGLHNEQFF
TRBD1	TRBV6-5	TRBJ2-1	-	TGTGCCAGCAGTTACCGGGCAGGGGGTCGCGGTGAGCAGTTCTTC	CASSYRAGGRGEQFF
-	TRBV30	TRBJ1-5	-	TGTGCCTGGAGTGTACGTGGGGGCTTTAGCAATCAGCCCCAGCATTTT	CAWSVRGGFSNQPQHF
-	TRBV20-1	TRBJ2-3	-	TGCAGTGCTAGTCGGGGGACAGATACGCAGTATTTT	CSASRGTDTQYF
-	TRBV3-1/TRBV3-2	TRBJ2-3	-	TGTGCCAGCAGCCACCGGTCAGGGGCTAGCACAGATACGCAGTATTTT	CASSHRSGASTDTQYF
-	TRBV28	TRBJ2-2	-	TGTGCCAGCAGAACTGGGGGCGTTCGGGAGCTGTTTTTT	CASRTGGVRELFF
-	TRBV6-4	TRBJ2-1	-	TGTGCCAGCAGTGACTTTGGTAGCGGAGGGGACAATGAGCAGTTCTTC	CASSDFGSGGDNEQFF
TRBD1	TRBV6-5	TRBJ1-2	few	TGTGCCAGCAGTCCCCGACAGGGGATTAACTATGGCTACACCTTC	CASSPRQGINYGYTF
-	TRBV6-5	TRBJ1-1	-	TGTGCCAGTAGATACCGGGATCCACCGGGGAACACTGAAGCTTTCTTT	CASRYRDPPGNTEAFF
-	TRBV29-1	TRBJ1-2	-	TGCAGCGTCTCACCCCCTACGCGTGGCTACACCTTC	CSVSPPTRGYTF
TRBD1	TRBV28	TRBJ1-6	-	TGTGCCAGCAGGCCCACAGGGGGCGATCCGGAACCTAGTTCACCCCTCCACTTT	CASRPTGGDPEPSSPLHF